This TCR beta chain was sequenced during a study of vaccination and CD4 T cells after COVID-19. Sample treatment: 10-day PBMC culture with coronavirus spike peptide pools or control peptides (ViraFEST assay). CD4+ T-cell collection from the unexposed donor predated the COVID-19 pandemic (2011-2018). With the Oncomine TCR Beta short-read assay, DNA from cultured CD4+ T cells was sequenced. Each CDR3 protein is one row after TCRdb ran MiXCR on the PCR reads. The data contain around 6,000 distinct CDR3 sequences, 40% to 60% of them singletons. Worth noting for this clonotype: Its target is unknown.

Sequencing used CD4+ T cells from blood, cultured in vitro. The receptor was derived from a human donor in good health.

Here the CDR3 reads CSVASRGSYNEQFF. As DNA, the CDR3 is TGCAGCGTTGCTTCGCGGGGGTCCTACAATGAGCAGTTCTTC. The rearrangement joins TRBV29-1 to TRBJ2-1; TRBD2 aligns across 7 bases. The junction had 4 bases not matched to a gene; V was cut back by 4 bases and J by 1 base. This CDR3 contains 14 residues. Germline V gene data show CDR1 as SQVTM and CDR2 as ANQGSEA.